A single sample is the source of the 21 T cell receptor beta chains below, sequenced in a study of metastatic and nonmetastatic thyroid tumors. TCRdb called clones again from the PCR reads with MiXCR. Among tens of thousands of clones listed, 12% were seen once. Not a single patient had been given any form of treatment at any point before undergoing thyroid surgery. Sequencing input: blood. These TCRs come from a male donor with papillary thyroid cancer or a benign thyroid nodule (not recorded which). Some clones in this sample may be carry-over from other donors' samples.

The V call is TRBV10-1, the J call TRBJ2-1, with D perhaps matching TRBD1 (7 bases). Germline V gene lookup returns CDR1 WNHNN and CDR2 SYGVQD (reference sequence). The CDR3 sequence is 19 residues long. Trimming pared 4 bases from V and 6 bases from J, leaving 28 bases between. The CDR3 spells CASSGPRGSGRSVVNEQFF. CDR3 in DNA: TGCGCCAGCAGTGGTCCCAGGGGGAGCGGGCGCTCAGTCGTCAATGAGCAGTTCTTC.

Points on this clone: This may arise from a read error, as a much more abundant clone is one base away. V usage is TRBV5-6 and J usage is TRBJ2-3; no definite D call. V was clipped by 1 base and J by 2 bases, with 11 bases between them. CDR3 length: 15 residues. The V gene's germline CDR1 is SGHDT and CDR2 YYEEEE. CDR3 region: CASSLSRAVTDTQYF. For the CDR3, the DNA is TGTGCCAGCAGCTTGTCCCGGGCGGTCACAGATACGCAGTATTTT.

Many counts were recorded for this clone. This chain links TRBV12-3 or TRBV12-4 with TRBJ1-1; no clear D gene. The V and J ends lost 3 bases and 10 bases respectively, with 9 bases between them. The CDR3 contains 11 residues. Written as DNA, the CDR3 is TGTGCCAGCAGTTTCAACGAAAGAGCTTTCTTT. Amino acids: CASSFNERAFF.

This clone has more than one count but fewer than ten. V usage is TRBV7-6 and J usage is TRBJ2-1; perhaps TRBD1 as D (5 bases). With 4 bases removed from V and 14 bases from J, the gap between germline ends came to 12 bases. CDR3 length: 11 amino acids. Germline V gene sequence: CDR1 SGHVS, CDR2 FNYEAQ. Here the CDR3 reads CASSSGHREFF. DNA for the CDR3: TGTGCCAGCAGCTCCGGACATAGGGAGTTCTTC.

This clone has at least ten counts. The rearrangement joins TRBV9 to TRBJ2-3; 9 nucleotides match TRBD2. After removal of 3 bases from V and 4 bases from J, the junction contained 12 bases not matched to a gene. CDR3 length equals 17 residues. Germline V CDR1 and CDR2: SGDLS, YYNGEE. CDR3: CASSALDSGSFADTQYF. CDR3 sequence (DNA): TGTGCCAGCAGCGCACTCGATAGCGGGAGCTTCGCAGATACGCAGTATTTT.

This clone was counted only a few times. This may be a read error, as it is one base from a much larger clone. This chain connects TRBV29-1 to TRBJ1-2; D remains ambiguous. Germline-derived CDR1 and CDR2 are SQVTM and ANQGSEA. The CDR3 is 12 residues long. The DNA of the CDR3 is TGCCTCGCCTCGGGAGGGCTGGGAGGCTACACCTTC. Translating it yields CLASGGLGGYTF.

This clone has more than one count but fewer than ten. This chain joins TRBV3-1 and TRBJ2-7; 10 nucleotides align to TRBD2. This CDR3 is 18 amino acids long. The junction had 10 bases not matched to a gene; V was cut back by 0 bases and J by 2 bases. In germline, CDR1 is LGHDT, CDR2 YNNKEL (reference sequence). This CDR3 reads CASSQDGPSGSPPYEQYF. The CDR3 region has the DNA TGTGCCAGCAGCCAAGATGGGCCTAGCGGGAGTCCTCCCTACGAGCAGTACTTC.

This clone was counted many times. At one end, the junction sequence differs from germline, possibly due to a read error. V gene TRBV7-7 combines with J gene TRBJ2-5, with 8 bases lining up with TRBD2. Germline-derived CDR1 and CDR2 are SSHAT and FNYEAQ (reference sequence). This CDR3 has 14 residues. Written as DNA, the CDR3 is TGTGCTAGCAGCTTAGCGGGGTACCAAGAGACCCAGTACTTC. It encodes CASSLAGYQETQYF. Drawing the rest from reference TRBV7-7 and TRBJ2-5, the complete variable domain is GAGVSQSPRYKVTKRGQDVTLRCDPISSHATLYWYQQALGQGPEFLTYFNYEAQPDKSGLPSDRFSAERPEGSISTLTIQRTEQRDSAMYRCASSLAGYQETQYFGPGTRLLVL.

The sample holds many counts of this clone. V and J are TRBV4-3 and TRBJ2-3; D tentatively reads TRBD1 or TRBD2 (5 bases each). Germline assignment: CDR1 LGHNA and CDR2 YSLEER. V shed 5 bases and J shed 11 bases, with 14 bases lying between them. CDR3 length equals 12 residues. CDR3 amino acids: CASSKGDGGQYF. The DNA of the CDR3 is TGCGCCAGCAGCAAAGGGGACGGTGGGCAGTATTTT.

Many counts were recorded for this clone. This chain connects TRBV29-1 to TRBJ1-3, with 8 bases fitting TRBD1. The CDR3 has 13 residues. Germline V gives CDR1 SQVTM, CDR2 ANQGSEA. Trimming at V came to 6 bases and at J to 8 bases, leaving 9 bases not matched to a gene. CDR3 bases: TGCAGCGTCCCCGGGGACAGGCGGGACACCATATATTTT. Translating it yields CSVPGDRRDTIYF.

This clone was picked up many times. The J gene is TRBJ1-2, the V gene TRBV20-1, with 9 bases matching TRBD1. This CDR3 spans 15 amino acids. With V trimmed by 0 bases and J by 4 bases, 6 bases remained unmatched. The germline V gene has CDR1 DFQATT and CDR2 SNEGSKA (reference sequence). CDR3 sequence reads: CSARETGGLAYGYTF. CDR3 sequence (DNA): TGCAGTGCTAGAGAAACAGGGGGCTTGGCCTATGGCTACACCTTC.

Ten or more counts support this clone. The chain combines TRBV28 with TRBJ1-1, with D hard to call. The germline V gene encodes CDR1 MDHEN and CDR2 SYDVKM. There are 12 residues in the CDR3. The V end was cut by 2 bases, the J end by 1 base, with 2 bases between. The chain's CDR3 is CASSLENTEAFF. The CDR3 DNA sequence: TGTGCCAGCAGTTTAGAGAACACTGAAGCTTTCTTT.

This clone was counted many times. V and J are TRBV7-2 and TRBJ2-7, with 10 nucleotides matching TRBD2. Trimming took 1 base from V and 3 from J; bases not matched to a gene: 3. The CDR3 totals 15 residues. From germline, CDR1 is SGHTA and CDR2 FQGNSA. CDR3 in amino acids: CASSLGPSGSYEQYF. CDR3 DNA: TGTGCCAGCAGCTTAGGTCCTAGCGGGAGCTACGAGCAGTACTTC.

This clone showed up just a few times. A much larger clone differs by one base, so this may be a read error. V gene TRBV7-2 combines with J gene TRBJ2-5, with D perhaps matching TRBD2 (7 bases). V was trimmed by 1 base and J by 5 bases, leaving 20 bases between them. Germline values: CDR1 SGHTA, CDR2 FQGNSA. The CDR3 runs to 17 residues. CDR3 protein: CASSLEFSWGGPETQYF. The CDR3 DNA reads TGTGCCAGCAGCTTAGAGTTCAGCTGGGGGGGGCCCGAGACCCAGTACTTC.

This clone was observed at least ten times. J is TRBJ2-7 and V is TRBV6-1; TRBD2 matches at 7 bases. CDR1 MNHNS and CDR2 SASEGT come from the germline V gene. The CDR3 has 15 residues. The trim removed 5 bases at V and 7 bases at J, leaving 14 bases unmatched. The CDR3 DNA reads as TGTGCCAGCAGTCCCGGGACTACCTATTTTGGGGAGCAGTACTTC. This gives the protein CASSPGTTYFGEQYF.

This chain joins TRBV20-1 and TRBJ1-2; the match to TRBD1 covers 7 bases. V was pared by 6 bases and J by 4 bases, with 8 bases of the junction left unmatched. The germline gives CDR1 DFQATT, CDR2 SNEGSKA (reference sequence). This CDR3 spans 13 amino acids. The CDR3, as DNA: TGCAGTGCGAGGGACAGAACGAGCTATGGCTACACCTTC. It yields the protein CSARDRTSYGYTF.

The J gene is TRBJ1-2, the V gene TRBV20-1; TRBD1 matches 10 bases. Germline CDR1 and CDR2: DFQATT and SNEGSKA (reference sequence). The CDR3 totals 15 residues. V lost 4 bases to trimming and J lost 5 bases; unmatched junction nucleotides: 10. The CDR3: CSAIPPPGQGYGYTF. The CDR3 DNA reads TGCAGTGCTATCCCACCTCCGGGACAGGGGTATGGCTACACCTTC.

The gene calls are TRBV11-2 and TRBJ2-3, with D perhaps given as TRBD1 or TRBD2 (5 bases each). Germline V gene sequence: CDR1 SGHAT, CDR2 FQNNGV. Trimming removed 5 bases at V and 0 bases at J, with 18 bases between. The CDR3 is 17 residues long. CDR3 in DNA: TGTGCCAGCAGCCTCGGACTGGGGACGTCTAGCACAGATACGCAGTATTTT. Its translation: CASSLGLGTSSTDTQYF.

This clone has ten or more counts. This sequence joins TRBV20-1 and TRBJ2-3; 7 bases map to TRBD2. V trimming: 5 bases; J trimming: 1 base; junction bases outside the gene matches: 6. Looked up from germline, CDR1 is DFQATT and CDR2 is SNEGSKA (reference sequence). CDR3 length: 14 amino acids. As DNA, the CDR3 is TGCAGTGCTGGCCCTAGCGGTCGCACAGATACGCAGTATTTT. Its protein product is CSAGPSGRTDTQYF.

The table lists this clone with many counts. The chain employs TRBV2 and TRBJ2-2; TRBD2 matches 12 bases. V lost 7 bases, J lost 4 bases, and 4 bases stayed unmatched. This CDR3 is built from 15 residues. CDR1 SNHLY and CDR2 FYNNEI come from the germline V gene. As DNA, the CDR3 is TGTGCCAGCACTAGCGGGAGGGCCTTCACCGGGGAGCTGTTTTTT. It yields the protein CASTSGRAFTGELFF.

Ten or more counts support this clone. A much larger clone lies one base from this, so it may be a read error. In the same sample, other DNA sequences code for this CDR3. The rearrangement joins TRBV20-1 to TRBJ2-1; weak D call: TRBD2 (8 bases). In germline, CDR1 is DFQATT, CDR2 SNEGSKA (reference sequence). The CDR3 is made up of 15 amino acids. CDR3 nucleotides: TGCAGTGCTAGAGATAGCGGGACAGTATACAATGAGCAGTTTTTC. Translated, it gives CSARDSGTVYNEQFF.